This T cell receptor (beta chain) was recovered during a study of cytomegalovirus exposure and HLA in healthy donors. CDR1 is ENHRY and CDR2 is SYGVKD in the germline V gene. With 4 bases removed from V and 10 bases from J, the gap between germline ends came to 16 bases. This CDR3 contains 13 residues. Each donor was healthy, and each was a bone marrow donor. Turning to this clone: The antigen is undetermined.

PCR involved 60 Vbeta and 13 Jbeta primers. TCRdb keeps only in-frame clones here, not all; method: immunoSEQ multiplex PCR. In all, the sample yields 90,000 to 100,000 clones. Study-level results: An analysis was carried out at a later point. It showed that HLA-associated TCR beta chains were more clonally expanded than equally common non-associated chains. The availability of immune exposure information extended only to CMV serostatus. The study labeled more than 150 TCR beta chains cytomegalovirus-associated.

The chain combines TRBV10-3 with TRBJ1-2, with D perhaps matching TRBD1 (5 bases). This TCR was sampled from a woman in her thirties in good health and CMV-seronegative. Sequencing was carried out using PBMCs. The CDR3 spells CAISGGRAESYTF. CDR3 nucleotides: TGTGCCATCAGTGGGGGCAGGGCGGAGTCCTACACCTTC.